A selection of T cell receptor beta chains follows, all from one sample in a study of T cells in localized non-small cell lung cancer. Here immunoSEQ multiplex PCR was the method, and the copy in TCRdb shows in-frame clones only, minus some. Among 15,000 or so clones listed, around 89% were seen once. Here the sequenced sample was peripheral blood, taken before any cancer treatment. These receptors originate from a female donor of 60 years or more with stage III squamous cell lung carcinoma. CDR3s include the opening cysteine and the closing phenylalanine or tryptophan. D genes are given only for firm matches. The size of a clone is reported for some rows only, either as once, few or many, or as a class for expanded clones.

TRBV5-4,TRBJ1-2,.,TRBD1,TGTGCCAGCAGCTTCCCCGCCCCTGGACAGGGCAACTATGGCTACACCTTC,CASSFPAPGQGNYGYTF
TRBV7-9,TRBJ1-2,.,.,TGTGCCAGCAGCTTAGCGGCAAACTATGGCTACACCTTC,CASSLAANYGYTF
TRBV2,TRBJ2-3,.,TRBD2,TGTGCCAGCACCCTAGCGGGGGGGACAGATACGCAGTATTTT,CASTLAGGTDTQYF
TRBV27,TRBJ2-7,.,TRBD2,TGTGCCAGCAGTCCCCTAGCGGGGCGATACGAGCAGTACTTC,CASSPLAGRYEQYF
TRBV5-1,TRBJ1-2,few,TRBD1,TGCGCCAGCAGCCCCGAAGCTGGGACAGGGGACGGCTACACCTTC,CASSPEAGTGDGYTF
TRBV15,TRBJ2-7,.,TRBD1,TGTGCCACCAGCAGAGATCAGGGGGCATACGAGCAGTACTTC,CATSRDQGAYEQYF
TRBV18,TRBJ2-2,once,.,TGTGCCAGCTCATCCGAGGCGGACACCGGGGAGCTGTTTTTT,CASSSEADTGELFF
TRBV5-1,TRBJ2-1,.,.,TGCGCCAGCAGCTTGGGGTCGGGGGACGCTCTCCTCTACAATGAGCAGTTCTTC,CASSLGSGDALLYNEQFF
TRBV19,TRBJ2-7,once,TRBD1,TGTGCCAGTAGTATACGGACAGGACCCTACGAGCAGTACTTC,CASSIRTGPYEQYF
TRBV7-2,TRBJ1-2,.,.,TGTGCCAGCAGCTTAGGTCGCTATGGCTACACCTTC,CASSLGRYGYTF
TRBV11-3,TRBJ2-2,.,TRBD2,TGTGCCAGCAGCAAACCGGGACTAGCGGGGTCCACCGGGGAGCTGTTTTTT,CASSKPGLAGSTGELFF
TRBV30,TRBJ2-3,.,.,TGTGCCTGGAGTGTAACTACTAGCCGGACAGATACGCAGTATTTT,CAWSVTTSRTDTQYF
TRBV11-2,TRBJ2-3,.,TRBD2,TGTGCCAGCAGCTTGACTAGCGGGGGGGGGACAGATACGCAGTATTTT,CASSLTSGGGTDTQYF
TRBV19,TRBJ2-2,.,TRBD1,TGTGCCAGTACCCGGACAGGGGGCTTCACCGGGGAGCTGTTTTTT,CASTRTGGFTGELFF
TRBV7-9,TRBJ2-2,.,TRBD2,TGTGCCAGCAGCCCGCGGACTAGCGGGACGAACACCGGGGAGCTGTTTTTT,CASSPRTSGTNTGELFF
TRBV6-5,TRBJ2-1,few,TRBD1,TGTGCCAGCAGGGGGTGGGACAGCACAAACAATGAGCAGTTCTTC,CASRGWDSTNNEQFF
TRBV28,TRBJ2-6,once,.,TGTGCCAGCAGTTCGCCCTTTTATTCTGGGGCCAACGTCCTGACTTTC,CASSSPFYSGANVLTF
TRBV5-1,TRBJ1-4,once,.,TGCGCCAGCAGCTTGGACCCACGGGGGGGGGTCGAAAAACTGTTTTTT,CASSLDPRGGVEKLFF
TRBV19,TRBJ2-5,.,.,TGTGCCAGTAGTAAGGGACAACTCCAAGAGACCCAGTACTTC,CASSKGQLQETQYF
TRBV28,TRBJ2-5,medium-sized,.,TGTGCCAGCAGTTCCCCCGGGGGGCTAGGAGAGACCCAGTACTTC,CASSSPGGLGETQYF
TRBV30,TRBJ2-7,.,TRBD2,TGTGCCTGGGGACTAGCGGATTACGAGCAGTACTTC,CAWGLADYEQYF
TRBV11-3,TRBJ2-1,once,.,TGTGCCAGCAGCTCGGACTGGAACAATGAGCAGTTCTTC,CASSSDWNNEQFF
TRBV19,TRBJ2-7,.,.,TGTGCCAGTAGCACCAGTTACGGGGGATACGAGCAGTACTTC,CASSTSYGGYEQYF
TRBV12-5,TRBJ2-4,.,TRBD1,TGTGCTAGGGAGGATCGGGACAGGGGGTACAATGCAGCCAAAAACATTCAGTACTTC,CAREDRDRGYNAAKNIQYF
TRBV27,TRBJ1-3,few,.,TGTGCCAGCAGTTTAAACGCCGGAAACACCATATATTTT,CASSLNAGNTIYF
TRBV28,TRBJ2-7,.,.,TGTGCCAGCAGCACCGGGACTTCGACGGGCGAGCAGTACTTC,CASSTGTSTGEQYF
TRBV6-6,TRBJ1-1,once,TRBD1,TGTGCCAGCAGGACCGACCGACAGGGGGCGGGTTCTGAAGCTTTCTTT,CASRTDRQGAGSEAFF
TRBV5-1,TRBJ2-5,.,TRBD2,TGCGCCAGCAACTTAGCGGGAGGAATAACCCAAGAGACCCAGTACTTC,CASNLAGGITQETQYF
TRBV9,TRBJ1-1,once,.,TGTGCCAGCAGCGTAGCGGGGGACACTGAAGCTTTCTTT,CASSVAGDTEAFF
TRBV5-6,TRBJ2-1,once,.,TGTGCCAGCAGCTTGGGGGCTAGTAATGAGCAGTTCTTC,CASSLGASNEQFF
TRBV25-1,TRBJ2-2,.,.,TGTGCCAGCAGTGAATTCGACATTCACACCGGGGAGCTGTTTTTT,CASSEFDIHTGELFF
TRBV28,TRBJ1-3,.,.,TGTGCCAGCAACCCAGGACAGTATTCAAACACCATATATTTT,CASNPGQYSNTIYF
TRBV4-1,TRBJ2-1,.,TRBD2,TGCGCCAGCAGCCAAGATTCGGGGACTACCCACTACAATGAGCAGTTCTTC,CASSQDSGTTHYNEQFF
TRBV7-7,TRBJ2-5,.,.,TGTGCCAGCAGCTTAGACAGGGAAGAGACCCAGTACTTC,CASSLDREETQYF
TRBV11-3,TRBJ2-7,.,.,TGTGCCAGCAGTTCATCCAGGGGTGGCGAGCAGTACTTC,CASSSSRGGEQYF
TRBV9,TRBJ1-2,.,TRBD1,TGTGCCAGCGGGACAGGGGGTAAAAACTATGGCTACACCTTC,CASGTGGKNYGYTF
TRBV2,TRBJ2-5,.,.,TGTGCCAGCAGTAGGGACCGCCAAGAGACCCAGTACTTC,CASSRDRQETQYF
TRBV28,TRBJ2-1,.,TRBD2,TGTGCCAGCAGTACTAGCGGGGCCTACAATGAGCAGTTCTTC,CASSTSGAYNEQFF
TRBV4-2,TRBJ1-2,.,.,TGTGCCAGCAGCCAATTAACCACAGGGAGATTTCTAGGGTACACCTTC,CASSQLTTGRFLGYTF
TRBV30,TRBJ2-3,.,.,TGTGCCTGGAGTGTACTTGGGGGCCGTACAGATACGCAGTATTTT,CAWSVLGGRTDTQYF
TRBV2,TRBJ1-1,once,.,TGTGCCAGCAGTGCCCAGCTCGAAGGGATTGCAGCTTTCTTT,CASSAQLEGIAAFF
TRBV28,TRBJ1-3,once,.,TGTGCCAGCAGTCTAACGATGGAAAGGGGAAGGAACACCATATATTTT,CASSLTMERGRNTIYF
TRBV19,TRBJ1-1,.,.,TGTGCCAGTAGCTGGGGGCTGGACACTGAAGCTTTCTTT,CASSWGLDTEAFF
TRBV5-1,TRBJ2-2,.,.,TGCGCCAGCAGCTTGCAAGGCAGGGGTGTCGGGGAGCTGTTTTTT,CASSLQGRGVGELFF
TRBV7-6,TRBJ2-7,.,.,TGTGCCAGCAGCTTACTACAGGGCACCTCTTACGAGCAGTACTTC,CASSLLQGTSYEQYF
TRBV5-1,TRBJ2-1,.,TRBD2,TGCGCCAGCAGCGTGGGACTAGCGTATGACTACAATGAGCAGTTCTTC,CASSVGLAYDYNEQFF
TRBV15,TRBJ2-7,.,.,TGTGCCACCAGCAGCTCCTACGAGCAGTACTTC,CATSSSYEQYF
TRBV2,TRBJ2-1,.,TRBD2,TGTGCCAGCAGTTACCTACGACTAGCGGGAGGGCCGGACAATGAGCAGTTCTTC,CASSYLRLAGGPDNEQFF
TRBV5-6,TRBJ1-1,.,.,TGTGCCAGCAGCTGGGGAGTGAACACTGAAGCTTTCTTT,CASSWGVNTEAFF
TRBV27,TRBJ2-7,.,.,TGTGCCAGCAGTTTATCAAGGAGGTATGAGCAGTACTTC,CASSLSRRYEQYF
TRBV5-1,TRBJ2-1,.,TRBD1,TGCGCCAGCAGCCACCCAGGGGGAGCCAATGAGCAGTTCTTC,CASSHPGGANEQFF
TRBV4-2,TRBJ2-7,.,.,TGTGCCAGCAGCCAAGCTAAGGGGGGCTTAGACTACGAGCAGTACTTC,CASSQAKGGLDYEQYF